The sequence of this T cell receptor (beta chain) was determined in a study of CD8+ T cells in alopecia areata. The V segment lost 0 bases and the J segment 4 bases; nucleotides outside the gene matches: 5. Germline loops: CDR1 SQVTM, CDR2 ANQGSEA. The CDR3 loop spans 14 amino acids. With regard to this clone: The antigen remains unidentified.

Overall study results and limits: In lesional scalp, particularly from alopecia totalis/universalis, clonality was higher than in normal scalp.

Sequencing templates came from extracted RNA that was reverse transcribed into cDNA. Profiled with immunoSEQ multiplex PCR; TCRdb holds only in-frame clones, not every one. The sample lists some 110,000 clones, around 61% seen once, with around 2.8% in the top ten. The V and J genes are TRBV29-1 and TRBJ1-1, with 7 bases fitting TRBD1. The sample was CD4+ T cells sorted from blood. The sequence came from a human donor in good health. CDR3 sequence (DNA): TGCAGCGTTGAAGAGGGATGGACAGGCACTGAAGCTTTCTTT. Residues: CSVEEGWTGTEAFF. The entire variable domain, with the rest obtained from reference TRBV29-1 and TRBJ1-1, is as follows: SAVISQKPSRDICQRGTSLTIQCQVDSQVTMMFWYRQQPGQSLTLIATANQGSEATYESGFVIDKFPISRPNLTFSTLTVSNMSPEDSSIYLCSVEEGWTGTEAFFGQGTRLTVV.